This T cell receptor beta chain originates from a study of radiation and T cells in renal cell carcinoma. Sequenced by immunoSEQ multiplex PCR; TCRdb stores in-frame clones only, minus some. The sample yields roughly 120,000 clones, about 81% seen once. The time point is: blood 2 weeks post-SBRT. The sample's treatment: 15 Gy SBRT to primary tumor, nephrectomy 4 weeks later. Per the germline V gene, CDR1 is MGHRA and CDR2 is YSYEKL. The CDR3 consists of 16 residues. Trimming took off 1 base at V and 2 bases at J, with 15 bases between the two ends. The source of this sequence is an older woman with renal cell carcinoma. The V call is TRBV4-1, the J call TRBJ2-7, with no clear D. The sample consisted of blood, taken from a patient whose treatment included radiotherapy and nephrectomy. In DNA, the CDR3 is TGCGCCAGCAGCCAAGCGGTGGACCTCCATCCCTACGAGCAGTACTTC. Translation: CASSQAVDLHPYEQYF.